Presented here are 32 T cell receptor beta chains from one specimen sequenced in a study of cytomegalovirus exposure and HLA in healthy donors. It was with 60 Vbeta and 13 Jbeta primers that the PCR ran. TCRdb keeps only in-frame clones here, not all; method: immunoSEQ multiplex PCR. The sample yields 150,000 to 200,000 clones, around four fifths seen once. The sample consisted of PBMCs. These receptors came from an older woman in good health and CMV-seropositive.

This clone was recorded only once. V is TRBV2 and J is TRBJ2-1; D is possibly TRBD2 (5 bases). CDR1 and CDR2 from the germline V gene are SNHLY and FYNNEI. The V gene lost 2 bases and the J gene lost 9 bases, with 11 bases spanning the gap. The CDR3 extends over 13 amino acids. The CDR3 region is CASSEIPRGEQFF. The CDR3, as DNA: TGTGCCAGCAGTGAAATACCCCGGGGTGAGCAGTTCTTC.

The chain links TRBV18 to TRBJ1-2, with TRBD1 matching over 7 bases. This CDR3 has 16 amino acids. The germline gives CDR1 KGHSH, CDR2 LQKENI. After removal of 4 bases from V and 4 bases from J, the junction contained 12 bases not matched to a gene. CDR3 nucleotide sequence: TGTGCCAGCTCACTCCGACAGGGCTCCGAACGCTATGGCTACACCTTC. This translates into CASSLRQGSERYGYTF. Based on the CDR3 plus reference TRBV18 and TRBJ1-2, the full variable domain is NAGVMQNPRHLVRRRGQEARLRCSPMKGHSHVYWYRQLPEEGLKFMVYLQKENIIDESGMPKERFSAEFPKEGPSILRIQQVVRGDSAAYFCASSLRQGSERYGYTFGSGTRLTVV.

This clone was detected a few times. This chain uses TRBV2 with TRBJ2-5; 7 bases line up with TRBD1. Losses at the gene ends were 4 bases for V and 5 bases for J; bases not matched to a gene: 7. The CDR3 loop spans 14 amino acids. Germline V gene data show CDR1 as SNHLY and CDR2 as FYNNEI. As DNA, the CDR3 is TGTGCCAGCAGTGGGCTCAACAGGGGTGAGACCCAGTACTTC. This encodes CASSGLNRGETQYF.

Points on this clone: The sample contains more than one DNA sequence encoding this CDR3. The chain joins TRBV5-1 to TRBJ2-1; 9 bases agree with TRBD1. Looked up from germline, CDR1 is SGHRS and CDR2 is YFSETQ. The CDR3 is 13 amino acids. The V segment lost 3 bases and the J segment 7 bases; nucleotides outside the gene matches: 2. The CDR3 DNA reads as TGCGCCAGCAGCTCGGGACAGGGTAATGAGCAGTTCTTC. It yields the protein CASSSGQGNEQFF.

The chain carries TRBV2 and TRBJ1-5; maybe TRBD1 (6 bases). Trimming pared 10 bases from V and 3 bases from J, leaving 16 bases between. Germline V lookup: CDR1 SNHLY, CDR2 FYNNEI. This CDR3 contains 14 residues. This CDR3 reads CATSQDSDNQPQHF. The DNA of the CDR3 is TGTGCCACTTCACAGGACAGCGACAATCAGCCCCAGCATTTT.

Note on this clone: One end of the junction fails to match germline, which may point to a read error. The rearrangement links TRBV6-6 to TRBJ1-6; D remains ambiguous. The CDR3 has 14 residues. CDR1 and CDR2 from the germline V gene are MNHNY and SVGAGI (reference sequence). CDR3 amino acids: CASTPFSSNSPLHF. Written as DNA, the CDR3 is TGTGCCAGCACCCCGTTTTCCTCTAATTCACCCCTCCACTTT.

The rearrangement joins TRBV2 to TRBJ2-5; maybe TRBD1 (6 bases). Looked up from germline, CDR1 is SNHLY and CDR2 is FYNNEI. CDR3 length: 14 residues. V was cut by 6 bases and J by 4 bases, with 15 bases left in between. DNA for the CDR3: TGTGCCAGCAGGCTACAGGGAAGAGGAGAGACCCAGTACTTC. As protein: CASRLQGRGETQYF.

This clone showed up just once. The chain uses TRBV6-1 and TRBJ2-7, with 7 nucleotides matching TRBD1. Germline V gives CDR1 MNHNS, CDR2 SASEGT. There are 13 residues in the CDR3. J lost 5 bases, V lost 6 bases, and 7 bases had no gene match. The CDR3 sequence: CASRDRLGDEQYF. Here the CDR3 DNA reads TGTGCCAGCAGGGACAGGCTGGGTGACGAGCAGTACTTC.

This chain joins TRBV7-6 and TRBJ2-6, with D hard to call. Per germline, CDR1 SGHVS and CDR2 FNYEAQ. Trimming took off 5 bases at V and 4 bases at J, with 12 bases between the two ends. This CDR3 is built from 15 residues. The CDR3 nucleotides read TGTGCCAGCAGCCCCGTAGTGGGCGGGGCCAACGTCCTGACTTTC. As protein: CASSPVVGGANVLTF.

The J gene is TRBJ1-2, the V gene TRBV4-3; 8 nucleotides line up with TRBD1. The junction had 7 bases not matched to a gene; V was cut back by 6 bases and J by 4 bases. Germline lookup yields CDR1 LGHNA and CDR2 YSLEER. The CDR3 sequence is 14 residues long. CDR3 bases: TGCGCCAGCAGGGCCCCAGGGGGCCCCTATGGCTACACCTTC. Encoded protein: CASRAPGGPYGYTF.

The chain combines TRBV2 with TRBJ2-3, with TRBD2 identical over 11 bases. Germline loops: CDR1 SNHLY, CDR2 FYNNEI. With V trimmed by 7 bases and J by 4 bases, 7 bases remained unmatched. The CDR3 extends over 15 amino acids. Here the CDR3 DNA reads TGTGCCAGCACAACTAGCGGGGGTCCCTCAGATACGCAGTATTTT. It is translated as CASTTSGGPSDTQYF.

This clone was seen a few times. The rearrangement links TRBV28 to TRBJ2-5, with D uncertain. From germline, CDR1 is MDHEN and CDR2 SYDVKM. This CDR3 spans 12 amino acids. V dropped 2 bases and J dropped 3 bases, with 4 bases sitting between them. This chain's CDR3 is CASSLAEETQYF. CDR3 nucleotides: TGTGCCAGCAGTTTAGCAGAAGAGACCCAGTACTTC.

This chain links TRBV2 with TRBJ1-1; 9 bases match TRBD1. The germline CDR1 and CDR2 sequences are SNHLY and FYNNEI. The CDR3 has 15 amino acids. V dropped 7 bases and J dropped 1; count of bases not matched to a gene: 7. The CDR3 region has the DNA TGTGCCAGCACCCTCAGGACAGGGGCGAACACTGAAGCTTTCTTT. It encodes CASTLRTGANTEAFF.

The genes are TRBV30 and TRBJ2-7; 7 positions match TRBD1. The length of the CDR3 is 14 residues. V shed 3 bases, J shed 5 bases, and the junction held 10 bases outside the gene matches. Germline assignment: CDR1 GTSNPN and CDR2 SVGIG (reference sequence). In DNA, the CDR3 is TGTGCCTGGAGACGACCGGGACAGCTCCACGAGCAGTACTTC. Translated: CAWRRPGQLHEQYF.

The chain links TRBV7-7 to TRBJ2-2; D is possibly TRBD1 (6 bases). Looked up from germline, CDR1 is SSHAT and CDR2 is FNYEAQ (reference sequence). The V and J ends lost 6 bases and 0 bases respectively, with 11 bases between them. The CDR3 loop spans 15 amino acids. The CDR3 DNA reads TGTGCCAGCAGGGGGGACATAACGAACACCGGGGAGCTGTTTTTT. Residues: CASRGDITNTGELFF.

The chain carries TRBV19 and TRBJ1-1; 7 nucleotides match TRBD1. CDR1 and CDR2 (germline): LNHDA, SQIVND (reference sequence). The CDR3 loop spans 14 amino acids. With 4 bases clipped from V and 5 bases from J, the junction kept 7 bases outside the gene matches. For the CDR3, the DNA is TGTGCCAGTAGTAAACAGGGGCTGGGGACTGAAGCTTTCTTT. Protein product: CASSKQGLGTEAFF.

V and J are TRBV7-6 and TRBJ1-6; D is undetermined. Germline V gene lookup returns CDR1 SGHVS and CDR2 FNYEAQ. This CDR3 spans 15 amino acids. The ends were cut back, 11 bases at V and 7 bases at J, with 21 bases in the middle. For the CDR3, the DNA is TGTGCCTCCGGGAGCCGGGAGAGAATGAATTCACCCCTCCACTTT. It codes for CASGSRERMNSPLHF.

The V gene is TRBV11-2, the J gene TRBJ2-2; unclear D gene. The CDR3 has 13 amino acids. With 2 bases removed from V and 5 bases from J, the gap between germline ends came to 6 bases. Germline CDR1 and CDR2: SGHAT and FQNNGV. CDR3 coding DNA: TGTGCCAGCAGCTTAATGGCAACCGGGGAGCTGTTTTTT. Protein: CASSLMATGELFF.

This clone came up once. The genes are TRBV7-8 and TRBJ2-5; D unresolved. Trimming left V 3 bases short and J 4 bases short, with 12 bases between. CDR1 SGHVS and CDR2 FQNEAQ come from the germline V gene. CDR3 size: 14 residues. The CDR3, as DNA: TGTGCCAGCAGCTTCGGTACCATCATAGAGACCCAGTACTTC. This sequence encodes CASSFGTIIETQYF.

The sample holds a few counts of this clone. This sequence joins TRBV28 and TRBJ1-2; unclear D gene. The germline CDR1 and CDR2 sequences are MDHEN and SYDVKM. Trimming took 5 bases from V and 5 from J, leaving 12 bases between them. CDR3 length: 13 amino acids. CDR3 DNA: TGTGCCAGCAGTACGGGATTCGTATATGGCTACACCTTC. Its translation is CASSTGFVYGYTF.

The rearrangement uses TRBV4-1 and TRBJ2-1, with TRBD2 identical over 11 bases. This CDR3 is 18 amino acids long. Trimming cost V 3 bases and J 7 bases; bases outside gene matches: 14. CDR1 and CDR2 (germline): MGHRA, YSYEKL. CDR3 nucleotide sequence: TGCGCCAGCAGCCACGACCGTGTTAGCGGGAGGGTTACAAATGAGCAGTTCTTC. Its protein product is CASSHDRVSGRVTNEQFF.

The CDR3 sequence: CASSPEGLRDIQYF. In nucleotides, the CDR3 is TGTGCCAGCTCACCAGAGGGTTTAAGGGACATTCAGTACTTC. The chain has TRBV18 and TRBJ2-4; weak D call: TRBD2 (5 bases). The CDR3 totals 14 residues. Germline CDR1 and CDR2: KGHSH and LQKENI. V lost 2 bases, J lost 8 bases, and 13 bases lay in between.

This clone occurred once. This same CDR3 is encoded by further DNA sequences in the sample. The chain employs TRBV5-1 and TRBJ2-5, with 10 bases aligning to TRBD2. The CDR3 is 13 residues long. Trimming removed 5 bases from V and 2 bases from J; junction bases left unmatched: 0. In germline, CDR1 is SGHRS, CDR2 YFSETQ. In DNA, the CDR3 is TGCGCCAGCAGACTAGCGGGACAAGAGACCCAGTACTTC. The encoded protein is CASRLAGQETQYF.

The CDR3 DNA is TGTGCCAGCAGCTCCGCTAGCGGGGGGGCCCCCGGGGAGCTGTTTTTT. Protein sequence: CASSSASGGAPGELFF. The rearrangement joins TRBV7-3 to TRBJ2-2; 12 bases fit TRBD2. The J segment lost 6 bases and the V segment lost 4 bases, leaving 6 bases of the junction unmatched. The CDR3 runs 16 residues. Germline V lookup: CDR1 SGHTA, CDR2 FQGTGA.

This clone showed up just a few times. The CDR3 coding sequence is TGCGCCAGCAGCTTGGGGGCAGGCGGCAATCAGCCCCAGCATTTT. Its protein is CASSLGAGGNQPQHF. The rearrangement joins TRBV5-1 to TRBJ1-5, with unresolved D. CDR1 SGHRS and CDR2 YFSETQ come from the germline V gene. The length of the CDR3 is 15 residues. Trimming removed 0 bases from V and 2 bases from J, with 9 bases in between.

V gene TRBV4-2 combines with J gene TRBJ2-1; 12 bases fit TRBD2. Germline CDR1 is LGHNA and CDR2 is YNFKEQ. The V segment lost 1 base and the J segment 1 base; nucleotides outside the gene matches: 8. The CDR3 has 19 amino acids. The CDR3, as DNA: TGTGCCAGCAGCCAAGCAGGGCTAGCGGGGGGGCCGTCCTACAATGAGCAGTTCTTC. This sequence encodes CASSQAGLAGGPSYNEQFF.

The table lists this clone with a count of one. Compared with germline, one end of the junction differs, possibly owing to a read error. V and J are TRBV2 and TRBJ2-3, with 7 bases aligning to TRBD2. CDR3 length: 15 residues. The germline V gene has CDR1 SNHLY and CDR2 FYNNEI. This CDR3 is CASREAGLSTDTQYF. The CDR3 DNA follows: TGTGCCAGCAGAGAAGCGGGACTTAGCACAGATACGCAGTATTTT.

The J gene is TRBJ1-6, the V gene TRBV28; possible D gene TRBD1, 6 bases. Trimming took off 11 bases at V and 12 bases at J, with 20 bases between the two ends. Germline V gene sequence: CDR1 MDHEN, CDR2 SYDVKM. The CDR3 totals 13 residues. This CDR3 is CASTDSASEPLHF. The CDR3 DNA reads as TGTGCCTCAACGGACAGCGCTAGTGAACCCCTCCACTTT.

The chain employs TRBV9 and TRBJ2-7, with 9 bases matching TRBD2. The CDR3 sequence is 19 residues long. Germline trimming cut 2 bases from V and 1 base from J; bases unmatched to any gene: 16. The germline V gene encodes CDR1 SGDLS and CDR2 YYNGEE. In DNA form, the CDR3 reads TGTGCCAGCAGCGTGGACGGGACTAGCTATTCGAGTGGATCCTACGAGCAGTACTTC. This sequence encodes CASSVDGTSYSSGSYEQYF.

The chain combines TRBV14 with TRBJ2-5; D is uncertain. The germline V gene encodes CDR1 SGHDN and CDR2 FVKESK. The CDR3 has 13 amino acids. Trimming left V 1 base short and J 1 base short, with 4 bases between. The CDR3 DNA is TGTGCCAGCAGCCAAGTCGGCCAAGAGACCCAGTACTTC. The encoded protein is CASSQVGQETQYF.

Comments on this clone: Additional DNA sequences in this sample encode the identical CDR3. The V and J genes are TRBV18 and TRBJ2-2; D not certain. This CDR3 spans 13 amino acids. Germline lookup yields CDR1 KGHSH and CDR2 LQKENI. The ends were cut back, 2 bases at V and 4 bases at J, with 5 bases in the middle. The CDR3 sequence: CASSPGPTGELFF. The CDR3 DNA reads as TGTGCCAGCTCACCAGGGCCCACCGGGGAGCTGTTTTTT.

The rearrangement uses TRBV6-5 and TRBJ2-7, with 11 bases fitting TRBD2. Germline CDR1 reads MNHEY; CDR2 reads SVGAGI. The CDR3 totals 15 residues. V gave up 7 bases and J gave up 2 bases; unmatched junction bases: 7. DNA of the CDR3: TGTGCCAGCACCCAAACTAGCGGGGGAGCCTACGAGCAGTACTTC. It specifies CASTQTSGGAYEQYF.